Sequencing of this TCR beta chain was carried out in a study of blood T cells in healthy people across ages (dated by TCRdb to about 2015). About the full investigation: In model experiments, template switching captured roughly one uniquely barcoded TCR beta cDNA molecule for every two T cells. Using deep sequencing normalized with unique cDNA molecular identifiers, the study measured how TCR beta repertoire diversity changes with age. Donors were grouped into four age groups: young (average approximately 15 years), middle-aged (approximately 41), aged (62) and long-lived (approximately 78). To avoid experimental bias, donors of different ages were distributed randomly across sequencing lanes. Using the same blood draw, the study looked at two additional independent replicas of 1 million unique cDNA reads for two donors, one aged 18 to 30 and the other aged 80 or older.

Turning to this clonotype: Its antigen remains unidentified. There are no base qualities to consult, and no much larger clone falls within one base.

Receptor amplification or capture employed 5' RACE. The reads were generated on an Illumina HiSeq 2500. A second roughly 6 to 12 cycle PCR used a sample-barcoded 5' primer and a J-beta primer mix. A template-switch 5' adaptor carrying 12 random nucleotides introduced a unique molecular identifier onto each TCR beta cDNA molecule. At least 2.5 million CDR3-containing paired-end reads were obtained from each sample. The Mint cDNA synthesis kit, primed by a TRBC-specific oligonucleotide, was used to synthesize first-strand cDNA from all RNA. Following uracil-DNA glycosylase treatment, all cDNA underwent a first 18-cycle PCR with the universal primers M1SS and BC2_uni_R. The paper's processing steps were these. Normalization of each sample was performed by random selection of 1 million high-quality reads, each carrying a distinct molecular identifier. Reads with shared molecular identifiers were discarded instead of being binned into consensus sequences. MiTCR, set to a Q25 quality threshold and the strictest error-elimination algorithm, was used for CDR3 identification, clonotype clustering and error correction. A nonparametric unseen species model with Euler transformation was used to estimate lower-bound total TCR beta diversity. TCRdb handled the public reads itself, with Q25 trimming in fastp and clone calling in MiXCR, and kept productive beta chains. Every entry covers one CDR3 protein and lists the most common genes and DNA from its rows. Clone size and V and J calls follow TCRdb, not the original study. For this sample the table gives roughly 800,000 distinct CDR3 sequences, of which 35% to 40% were detected only once. Roughly 13% of the sample lies in the top ten.

The approximately 40 donors, aged 6 to 90 years, were systemically healthy Caucasian individuals from Russia. Ten milliliters of peripheral blood were drawn from each donor into EDTA-treated Vacutainer tubes. Ficoll-Paque density-gradient centrifugation was used to isolate PBMCs, with at least 6.5 million obtained per sample. Total RNA, at least 5 micrograms per sample, was extracted from PBMCs with Trizol reagent. The percentages of naive CD45RAhigh/CD27high T cells were determined by flow cytometry on a PBMC aliquot from every donor. CDR1 and CDR2 were assigned from the germline V gene as SGHTA and FQGNSA. Inclusive of the bounding cysteine and phenylalanine, the CDR3 is 15 residues long. Only the CDR3 portion is preserved as DNA: 45 bases, with reading frame beginning at the first base. V loses 4 bases, J loses 5 bases, and the germline ends lie 12 bases apart. The study at large found these results: The long-lived group showed more naive CD4+ T cells, fewer expanded clones and increased TCR diversity than the aged group, suggesting age selection. Observed TCR beta diversity per million T cells fell roughly linearly with age, and a significant reduction was already apparent by age about 38. Estimates of total diversity based on one million sequenced T cells were regarded as lower bounds and as underestimates. Since profiling was done on bulk unsorted PBMCs, naive and antigen-experienced compartments could not be conclusively compared. Because donor CMV infection status was unknown, age-related changes in expanded clonotypes were potentially confounded. A strong correlation was found between observed TCR beta diversity and the percentage of naive T cells measured by flow cytometry.

This TCR derives from a man younger than 30 in good health. Source material: blood. The sequence is built from TRBV7-2 and TRBJ1-6; too little of a D gene remains to name it. The nucleotide sequence reads TGTGCCAGCAGCTCGGAGGTTCTGAATAATTCACCCCTCCACTTT. It codes for CASSSEVLNNSPLHF. With the rest looked up from the reference TRBV7-2 and TRBJ1-6 genes rather than sequenced, the full variable domain is GAGVSQSPSNKVTEKGKDVELRCDPISGHTALYWYRQSLGQGLEFLIYFQGNSAPDKSGLPSDRFSAERTGGSVSTLTIQRTQQEDSAVYLCASSSEVLNNSPLHFGNGTRLTVT.